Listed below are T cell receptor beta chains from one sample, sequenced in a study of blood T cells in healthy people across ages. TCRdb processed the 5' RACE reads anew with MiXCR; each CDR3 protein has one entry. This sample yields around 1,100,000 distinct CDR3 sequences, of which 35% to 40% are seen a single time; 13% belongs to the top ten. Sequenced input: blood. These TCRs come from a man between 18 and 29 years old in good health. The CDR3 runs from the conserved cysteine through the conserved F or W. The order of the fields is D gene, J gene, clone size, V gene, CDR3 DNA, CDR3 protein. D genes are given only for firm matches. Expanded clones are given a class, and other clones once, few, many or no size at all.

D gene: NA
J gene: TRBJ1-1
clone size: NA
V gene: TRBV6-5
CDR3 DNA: TGTGCCAGCAGTTACACGCCGACGGGGGGCACTGAAGCTTTCTTT
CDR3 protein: CASSYTPTGGTEAFF

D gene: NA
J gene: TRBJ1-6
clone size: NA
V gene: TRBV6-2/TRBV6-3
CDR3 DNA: TGTGCCAGCAGTTATCCTCTACAGGGTTTGTACTCACCCCTCCACTTT
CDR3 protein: CASSYPLQGLYSPLHF

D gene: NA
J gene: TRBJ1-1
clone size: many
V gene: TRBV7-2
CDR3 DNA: TGTGCCAGCAGTCCAGGACGTTTGAACACTGAAGCTTTCTTT
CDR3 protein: CASSPGRLNTEAFF

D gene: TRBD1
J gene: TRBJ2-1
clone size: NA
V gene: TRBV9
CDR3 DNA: TGTGCCAGCAGCTTGACAGGGTTATTTAGTGAGCAGTTCTTC
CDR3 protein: CASSLTGLFSEQFF

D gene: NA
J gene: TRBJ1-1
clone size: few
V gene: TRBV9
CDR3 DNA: TGTGCCAGCAGTGACTTAGGGACTGAAGCTTTCTTT
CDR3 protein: CASSDLGTEAFF

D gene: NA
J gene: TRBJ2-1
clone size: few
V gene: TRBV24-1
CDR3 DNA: TGTGCCACCAGTGATTCCCAGGCGAGCTCCTACAATGAGCAGTTCTTC
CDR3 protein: CATSDSQASSYNEQFF

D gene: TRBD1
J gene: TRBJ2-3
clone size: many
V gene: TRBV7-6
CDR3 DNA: TGTGCCAGCAGCTTAGGGACAGGGCTAGATACGCAGTATTTT
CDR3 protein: CASSLGTGLDTQYF

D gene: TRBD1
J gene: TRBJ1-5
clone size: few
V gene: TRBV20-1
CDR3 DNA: TGCAGTGCGGACGGGACAGGGGCCTATCAGCCCCAGCATTTT
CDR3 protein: CSADGTGAYQPQHF

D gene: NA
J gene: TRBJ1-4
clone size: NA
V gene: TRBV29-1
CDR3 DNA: TGCAGCGTTGACTTCGGCGAAAAACTGTTTTTT
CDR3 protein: CSVDFGEKLFF

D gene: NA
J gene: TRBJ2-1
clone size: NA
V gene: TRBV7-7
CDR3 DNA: TGTGCTAGCAGCTTTGGACACCCATACAATGAGCAGTTCTTC
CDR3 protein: CASSFGHPYNEQFF

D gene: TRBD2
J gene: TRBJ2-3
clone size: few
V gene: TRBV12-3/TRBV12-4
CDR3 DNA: TGTGCCAGCAGCGGGACTAGCGCCACAGATACGCAGTATTTT
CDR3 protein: CASSGTSATDTQYF

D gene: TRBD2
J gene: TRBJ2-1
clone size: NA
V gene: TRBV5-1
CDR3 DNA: TGCGCCAGCAGAAAAGGGACTAGCGGGGCCATCATGGACGGTGAGCAGTTCTTC
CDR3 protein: CASRKGTSGAIMDGEQFF

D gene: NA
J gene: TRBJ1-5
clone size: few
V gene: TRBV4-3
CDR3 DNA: TGCGCCAGCAGCCAAGATTGGACGCGCAATCAGCCCCAGCATTTT
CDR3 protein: CASSQDWTRNQPQHF

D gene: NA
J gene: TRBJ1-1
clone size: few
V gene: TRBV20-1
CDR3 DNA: TGCAGTGCGCCAGATTGGACCGGGACTGAAGCTTTCTTT
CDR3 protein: CSAPDWTGTEAFF

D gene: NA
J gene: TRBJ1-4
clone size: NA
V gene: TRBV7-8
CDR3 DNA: TGTGCCAGCAGCCCCGGGTGGGGAGATAATGAAAAACTGTTTTTT
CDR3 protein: CASSPGWGDNEKLFF

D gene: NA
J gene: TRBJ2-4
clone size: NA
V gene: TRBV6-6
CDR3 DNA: TGTGCCAGCAGTTATTCGACCCTAAGGGCCAAAAACATTCAGTACTTC
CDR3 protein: CASSYSTLRAKNIQYF

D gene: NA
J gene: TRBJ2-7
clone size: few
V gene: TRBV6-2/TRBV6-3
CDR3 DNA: TGTGCCAGCACCAAGGGAGGATTCTACGAGCAGTACTTC
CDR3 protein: CASTKGGFYEQYF

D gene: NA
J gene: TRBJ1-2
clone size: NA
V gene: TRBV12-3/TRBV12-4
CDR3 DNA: TGTGCCAGCAGTTTAGGTTTCGGGACGCACAACTATGGCTACACCTTC
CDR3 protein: CASSLGFGTHNYGYTF

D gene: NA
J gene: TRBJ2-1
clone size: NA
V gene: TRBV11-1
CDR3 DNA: TGTGCCAGCAGGGCTAGCACCCGGGGTCACTACAATGAGCAGTTCTTC
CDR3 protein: CASRASTRGHYNEQFF

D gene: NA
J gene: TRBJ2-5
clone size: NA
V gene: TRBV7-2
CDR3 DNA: TGTGCCTGCAGCTTAGACGCCCGCTCGCAAGAGACCCAGTACTTC
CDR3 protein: CACSLDARSQETQYF

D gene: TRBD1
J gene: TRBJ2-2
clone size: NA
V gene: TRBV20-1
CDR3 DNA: TGCAGTGCTAGAGATCCTCGGACAGGGGTTGACACCGGGGAGCTGTTTTTT
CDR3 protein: CSARDPRTGVDTGELFF

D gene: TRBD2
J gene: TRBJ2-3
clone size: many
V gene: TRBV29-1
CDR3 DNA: TGCAGCGTTACTGGGGGGGGTAGCACAGATACGCAGTATTTT
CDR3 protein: CSVTGGGSTDTQYF

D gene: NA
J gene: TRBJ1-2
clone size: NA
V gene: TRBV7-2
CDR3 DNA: TGTGCCAGCAGCTTAGAATCCGGGTTCTATGGCTACACCTTC
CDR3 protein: CASSLESGFYGYTF

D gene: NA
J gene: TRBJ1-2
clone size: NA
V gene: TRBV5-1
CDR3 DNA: TGCGCCAGCAGCTTCCTTTGGGACGCCGGTGGCTACACCTTC
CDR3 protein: CASSFLWDAGGYTF